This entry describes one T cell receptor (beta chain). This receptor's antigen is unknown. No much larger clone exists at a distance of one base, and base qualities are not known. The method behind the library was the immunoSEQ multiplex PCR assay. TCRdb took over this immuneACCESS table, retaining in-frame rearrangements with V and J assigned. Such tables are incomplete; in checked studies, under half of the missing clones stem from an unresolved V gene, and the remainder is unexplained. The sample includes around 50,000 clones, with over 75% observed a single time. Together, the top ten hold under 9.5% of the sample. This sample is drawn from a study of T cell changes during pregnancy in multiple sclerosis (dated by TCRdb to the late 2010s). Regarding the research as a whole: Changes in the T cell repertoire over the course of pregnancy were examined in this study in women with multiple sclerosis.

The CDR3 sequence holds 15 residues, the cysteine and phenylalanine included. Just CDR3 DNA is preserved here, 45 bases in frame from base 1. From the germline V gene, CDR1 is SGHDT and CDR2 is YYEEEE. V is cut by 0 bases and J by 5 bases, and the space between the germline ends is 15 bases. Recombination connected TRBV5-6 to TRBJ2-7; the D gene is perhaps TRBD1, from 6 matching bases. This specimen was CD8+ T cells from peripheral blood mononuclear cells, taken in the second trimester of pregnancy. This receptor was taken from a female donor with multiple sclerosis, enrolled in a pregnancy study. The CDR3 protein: CASSLGQVWVHEQYF. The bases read TGTGCCAGCAGCTTGGGACAGGTATGGGTCCACGAGCAGTACTTC.